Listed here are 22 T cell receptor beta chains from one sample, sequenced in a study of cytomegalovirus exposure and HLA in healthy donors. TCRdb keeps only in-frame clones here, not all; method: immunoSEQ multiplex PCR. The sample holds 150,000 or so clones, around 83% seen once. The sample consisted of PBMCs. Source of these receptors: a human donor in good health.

DNA for the CDR3: TGTGCCAGCAGTTCCCCTAGCGGGAGCTCCTACGAGCAGTACTTC. It codes for CASSSPSGSSYEQYF. The chain carries TRBV28 and TRBJ2-7, with 10 bases fitting TRBD2. CDR1 is MDHEN, CDR2 SYDVKM, per germline. V shed 4 bases, J shed 0 bases, and the junction held 3 bases outside the gene matches. The CDR3 consists of 15 residues.

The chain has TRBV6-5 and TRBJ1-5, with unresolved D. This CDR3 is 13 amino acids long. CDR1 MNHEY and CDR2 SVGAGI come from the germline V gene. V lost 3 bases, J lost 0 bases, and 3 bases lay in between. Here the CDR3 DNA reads TGTGCCAGCAGTTATAATAGCAATCAGCCCCAGCATTTT. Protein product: CASSYNSNQPQHF.

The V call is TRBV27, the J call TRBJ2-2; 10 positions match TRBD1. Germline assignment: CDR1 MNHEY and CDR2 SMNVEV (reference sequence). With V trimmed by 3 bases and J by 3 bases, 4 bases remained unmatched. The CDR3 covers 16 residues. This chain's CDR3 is CASSLGQGLYTGELFF. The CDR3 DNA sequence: TGTGCCAGCAGTTTGGGACAGGGGCTTTACACCGGGGAGCTGTTTTTT.

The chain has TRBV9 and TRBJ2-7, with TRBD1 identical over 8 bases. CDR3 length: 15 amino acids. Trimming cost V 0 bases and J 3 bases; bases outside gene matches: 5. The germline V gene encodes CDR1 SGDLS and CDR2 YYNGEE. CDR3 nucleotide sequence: TGTGCCAGCAGCGTAGGCCGGGACAGGCTCTACGAGCAGTACTTC. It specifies CASSVGRDRLYEQYF.

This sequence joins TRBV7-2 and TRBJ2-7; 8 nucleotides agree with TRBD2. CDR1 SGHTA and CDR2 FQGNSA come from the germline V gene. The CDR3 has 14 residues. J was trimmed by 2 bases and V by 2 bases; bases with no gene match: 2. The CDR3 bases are TGTGCCAGCAGCTTAACGGGGGGGGCCTACGAGCAGTACTTC. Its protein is CASSLTGGAYEQYF.

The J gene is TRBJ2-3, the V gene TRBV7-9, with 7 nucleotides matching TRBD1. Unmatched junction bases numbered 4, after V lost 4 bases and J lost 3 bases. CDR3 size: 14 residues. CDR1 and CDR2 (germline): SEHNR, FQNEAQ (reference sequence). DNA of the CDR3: TGTGCCAGCAGCTCGAGGGGACAGACAGATACGCAGTATTTT. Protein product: CASSSRGQTDTQYF.

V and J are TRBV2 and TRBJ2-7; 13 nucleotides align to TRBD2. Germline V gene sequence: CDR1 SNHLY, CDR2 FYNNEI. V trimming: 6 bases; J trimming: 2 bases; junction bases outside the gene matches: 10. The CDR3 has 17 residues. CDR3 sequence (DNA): TGTGCCAGCAGAAGGACTAGCGGGAGTGCAAGCACCTACGAGCAGTACTTC. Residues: CASRRTSGSASTYEQYF.

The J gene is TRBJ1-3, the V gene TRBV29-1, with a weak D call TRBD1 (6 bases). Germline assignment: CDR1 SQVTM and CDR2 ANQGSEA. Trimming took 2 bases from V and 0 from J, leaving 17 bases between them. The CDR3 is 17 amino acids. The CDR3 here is CSVESFGQGGSGNTIYF. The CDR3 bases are TGCAGCGTTGAATCTTTTGGGCAAGGGGGCTCTGGAAACACCATATATTTT.

CDR3 in DNA: TGTGCCAGCAGTTCCCATCGGGGGACTGGGGCCAACGTCCTGACTTTC. This translates into CASSSHRGTGANVLTF. The chain uses TRBV27 and TRBJ2-6; D possibly corresponds to TRBD2 (6 bases). V was cut by 4 bases and J by 2 bases, with 12 bases left in between. There are 16 residues in the CDR3. CDR1 is MNHEY and CDR2 is SMNVEV in the germline V gene (reference sequence).

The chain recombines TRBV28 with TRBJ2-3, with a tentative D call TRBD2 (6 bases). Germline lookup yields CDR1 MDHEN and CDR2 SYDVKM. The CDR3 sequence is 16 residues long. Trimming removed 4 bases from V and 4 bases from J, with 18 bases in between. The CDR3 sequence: CASSSRGSRLADTQYF. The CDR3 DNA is TGTGCCAGCAGTTCTCGGGGGAGTAGGTTGGCAGATACGCAGTATTTT.

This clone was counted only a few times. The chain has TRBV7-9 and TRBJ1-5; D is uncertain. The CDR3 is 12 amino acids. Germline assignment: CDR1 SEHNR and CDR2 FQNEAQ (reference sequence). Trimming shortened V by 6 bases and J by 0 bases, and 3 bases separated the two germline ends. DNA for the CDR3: TGTGCCAGCAGTTATAGCAATCAGCCCCAGCATTTT. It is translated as CASSYSNQPQHF. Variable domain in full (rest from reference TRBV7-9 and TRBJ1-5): DTGVSQNPRHKITKRGQNVTFRCDPISEHNRLYWYRQTLGQGPEFLTYFQNEAQLEKSRLLSDRFSAERPKGSFSTLEIQRTEQGDSAMYLCASSYSNQPQHFGDGTRLSIL.

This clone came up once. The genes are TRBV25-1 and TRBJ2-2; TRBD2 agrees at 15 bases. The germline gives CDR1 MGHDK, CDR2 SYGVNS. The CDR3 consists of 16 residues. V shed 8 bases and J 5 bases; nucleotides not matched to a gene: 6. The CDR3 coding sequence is TGTGCCAGCGGACTAGCGGGAGGGATAGGGACCGGGGAGCTGTTTTTT. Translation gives CASGLAGGIGTGELFF.

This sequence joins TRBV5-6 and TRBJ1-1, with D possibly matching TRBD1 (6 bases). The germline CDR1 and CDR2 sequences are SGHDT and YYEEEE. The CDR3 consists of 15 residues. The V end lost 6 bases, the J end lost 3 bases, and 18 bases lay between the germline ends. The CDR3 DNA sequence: TGTGCCAGCAAAGGGTTCGACAGGCTGTACACTGAAGCTTTCTTT. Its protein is CASKGFDRLYTEAFF.

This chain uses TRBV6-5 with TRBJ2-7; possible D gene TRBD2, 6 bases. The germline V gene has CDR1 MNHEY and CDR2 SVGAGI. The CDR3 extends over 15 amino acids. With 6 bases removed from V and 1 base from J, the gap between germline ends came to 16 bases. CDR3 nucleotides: TGTGCCAGCAGCCGGGGGTCCAAGGATTCCTACGAGCAGTACTTC. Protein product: CASSRGSKDSYEQYF.

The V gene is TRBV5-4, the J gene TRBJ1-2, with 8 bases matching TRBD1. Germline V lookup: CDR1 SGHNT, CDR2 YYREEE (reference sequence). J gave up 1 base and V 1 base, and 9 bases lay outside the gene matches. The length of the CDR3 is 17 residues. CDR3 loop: CASSLIGQGSLNYGYTF. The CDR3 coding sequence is TGTGCCAGCAGCTTGATCGGACAGGGAAGTCTTAACTATGGCTACACCTTC.

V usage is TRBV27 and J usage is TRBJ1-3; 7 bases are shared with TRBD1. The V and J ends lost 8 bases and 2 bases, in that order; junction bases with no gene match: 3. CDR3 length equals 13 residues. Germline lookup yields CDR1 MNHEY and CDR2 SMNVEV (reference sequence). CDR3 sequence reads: CASGRGAGNTIYF. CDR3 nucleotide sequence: TGTGCCAGCGGCAGGGGGGCTGGAAACACCATATATTTT.

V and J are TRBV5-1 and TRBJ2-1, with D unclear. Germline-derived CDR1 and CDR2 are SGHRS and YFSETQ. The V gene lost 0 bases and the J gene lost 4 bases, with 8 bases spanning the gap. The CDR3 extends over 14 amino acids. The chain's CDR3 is CASSLAADYNEQFF. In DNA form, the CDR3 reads TGCGCCAGCAGCTTGGCTGCAGATTACAATGAGCAGTTCTTC.

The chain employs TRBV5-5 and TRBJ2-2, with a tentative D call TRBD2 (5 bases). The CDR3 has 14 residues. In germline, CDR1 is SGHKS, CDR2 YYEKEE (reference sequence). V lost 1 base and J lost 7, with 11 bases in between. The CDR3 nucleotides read TGTGCCAGCAGCTTGTGGCTAGCAGTCGGGGAGCTGTTTTTT. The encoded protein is CASSLWLAVGELFF.

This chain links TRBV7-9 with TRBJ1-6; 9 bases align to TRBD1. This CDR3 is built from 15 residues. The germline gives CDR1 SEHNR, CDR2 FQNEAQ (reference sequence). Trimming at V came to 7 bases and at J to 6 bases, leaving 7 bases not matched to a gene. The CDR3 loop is CASTTADRGNSPLHF. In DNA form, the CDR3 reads TGTGCCAGCACCACAGCGGACAGGGGTAATTCACCCCTCCACTTT.

CDR3 region: CASSPPGTYEKLFF. The CDR3 DNA sequence: TGTGCCAGCAGCCCACCTGGGACTTATGAAAAACTGTTTTTT. The chain employs TRBV11-2 and TRBJ1-4, with D possibly TRBD1 on 5 matching bases. CDR3 length: 14 amino acids. The germline CDR1 and CDR2 sequences are SGHAT and FQNNGV. The V end lost 5 bases, the J end lost 6 bases, and 13 bases lay between the germline ends.

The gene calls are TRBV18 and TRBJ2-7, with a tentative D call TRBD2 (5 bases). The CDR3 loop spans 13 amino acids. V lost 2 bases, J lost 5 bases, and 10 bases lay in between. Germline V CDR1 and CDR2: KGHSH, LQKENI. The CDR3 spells CASSPGLKDEQYF. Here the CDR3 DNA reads TGTGCCAGCTCACCAGGACTTAAGGACGAGCAGTACTTC.

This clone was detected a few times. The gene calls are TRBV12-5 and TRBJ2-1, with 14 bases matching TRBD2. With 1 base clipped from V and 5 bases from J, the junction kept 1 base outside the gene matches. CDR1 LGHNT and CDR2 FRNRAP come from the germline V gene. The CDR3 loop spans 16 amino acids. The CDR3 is CASGLETSGRDNEQFF. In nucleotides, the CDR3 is TGTGCTAGTGGTTTGGAGACTAGCGGGAGGGACAATGAGCAGTTCTTC.